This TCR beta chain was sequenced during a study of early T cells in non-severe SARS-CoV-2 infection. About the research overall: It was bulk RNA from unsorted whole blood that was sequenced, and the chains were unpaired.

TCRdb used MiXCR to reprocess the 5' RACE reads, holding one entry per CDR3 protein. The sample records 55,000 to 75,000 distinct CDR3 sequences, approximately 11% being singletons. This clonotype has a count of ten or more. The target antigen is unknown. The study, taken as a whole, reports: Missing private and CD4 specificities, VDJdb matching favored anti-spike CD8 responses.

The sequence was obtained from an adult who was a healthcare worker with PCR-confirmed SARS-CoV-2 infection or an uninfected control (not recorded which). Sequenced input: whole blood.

The CDR3 DNA sequence: TGTGCCAGCAGCCTAGGACAGATTCAGCCCCAGCATTTT. This codes for CASSLGQIQPQHF. This rearrangement joins TRBV5-6 to TRBJ1-5; D might be TRBD1 (6 bases). The CDR3 has 13 amino acids. Trimming took off 4 bases at V and 6 bases at J, with 11 bases between the two ends. Germline values: CDR1 SGHDT, CDR2 YYEEEE. Full variable domain (remainder filled in from reference TRBV5-6 and TRBJ1-5): DAGVTQSPTHLIKTRGQQVTLRCSPKSGHDTVSWYQQALGQGPQFIFQYYEEEERQRGNFPDRFSGHQFPNYSSELNVNALLLGDSALYLCASSLGQIQPQHFGDGTRLSIL.